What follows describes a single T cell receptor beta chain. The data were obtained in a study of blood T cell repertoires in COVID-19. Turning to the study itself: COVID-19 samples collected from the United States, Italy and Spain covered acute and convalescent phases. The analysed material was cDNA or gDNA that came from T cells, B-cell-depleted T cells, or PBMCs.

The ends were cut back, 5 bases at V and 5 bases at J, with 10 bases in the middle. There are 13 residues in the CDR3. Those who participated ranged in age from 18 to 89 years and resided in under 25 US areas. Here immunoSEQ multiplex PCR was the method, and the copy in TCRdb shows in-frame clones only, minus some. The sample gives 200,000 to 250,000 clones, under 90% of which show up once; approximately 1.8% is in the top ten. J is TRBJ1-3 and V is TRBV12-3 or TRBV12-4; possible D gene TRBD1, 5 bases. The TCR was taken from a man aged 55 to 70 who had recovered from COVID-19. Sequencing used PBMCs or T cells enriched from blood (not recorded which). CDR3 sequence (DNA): TGTGCCAGCAGTCCCAGGACACGAAACACCATATATTTT. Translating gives CASSPRTRNTIYF.